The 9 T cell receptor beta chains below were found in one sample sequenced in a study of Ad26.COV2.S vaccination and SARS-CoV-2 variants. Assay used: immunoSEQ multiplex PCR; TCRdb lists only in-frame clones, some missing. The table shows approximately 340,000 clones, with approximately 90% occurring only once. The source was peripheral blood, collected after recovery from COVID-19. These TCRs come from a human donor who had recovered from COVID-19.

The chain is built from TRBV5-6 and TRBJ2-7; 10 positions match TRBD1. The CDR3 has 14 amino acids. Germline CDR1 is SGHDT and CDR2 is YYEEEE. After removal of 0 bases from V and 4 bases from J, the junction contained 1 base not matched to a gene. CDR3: CASSLVDRGYEQYF. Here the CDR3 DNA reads TGTGCCAGCAGCTTGGTGGACAGGGGGTACGAGCAGTACTTC. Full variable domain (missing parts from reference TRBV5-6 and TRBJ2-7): DAGVTQSPTHLIKTRGQQVTLRCSPKSGHDTVSWYQQALGQGPQFIFQYYEEEERQRGNFPDRFSGHQFPNYSSELNVNALLLGDSALYLCASSLVDRGYEQYFGPGTRLTVT.

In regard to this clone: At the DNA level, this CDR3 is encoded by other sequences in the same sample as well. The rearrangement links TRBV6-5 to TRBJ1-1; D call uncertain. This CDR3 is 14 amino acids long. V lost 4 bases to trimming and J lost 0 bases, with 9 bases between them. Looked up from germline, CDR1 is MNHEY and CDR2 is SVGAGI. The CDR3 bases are TGTGCCAGCAGTTTCGGTCAATTGAACACTGAAGCTTTCTTT. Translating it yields CASSFGQLNTEAFF.

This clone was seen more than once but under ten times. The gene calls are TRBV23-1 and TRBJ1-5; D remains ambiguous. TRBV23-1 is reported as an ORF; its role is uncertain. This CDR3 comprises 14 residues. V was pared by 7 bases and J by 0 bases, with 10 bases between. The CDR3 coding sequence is TGCGCCAGCACCCTGGGGTATAGCAATCAGCCCCAGCATTTT. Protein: CASTLGYSNQPQHF.

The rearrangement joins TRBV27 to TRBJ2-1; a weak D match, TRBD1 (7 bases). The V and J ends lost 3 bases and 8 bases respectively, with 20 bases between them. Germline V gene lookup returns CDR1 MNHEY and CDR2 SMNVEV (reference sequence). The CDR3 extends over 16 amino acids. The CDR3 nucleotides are TGTGCCAGCAGTTTGGCAGGGGGGCGTCTTCAGGATGAGCAGTTCTTC. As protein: CASSLAGGRLQDEQFF.

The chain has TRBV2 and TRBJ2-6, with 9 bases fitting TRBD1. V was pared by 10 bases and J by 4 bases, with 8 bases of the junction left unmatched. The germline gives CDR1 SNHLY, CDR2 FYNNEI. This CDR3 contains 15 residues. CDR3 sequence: CATGTGSRGANVLTF. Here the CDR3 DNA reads TGTGCCACCGGGACAGGGTCTCGCGGGGCCAACGTCCTGACTTTC.

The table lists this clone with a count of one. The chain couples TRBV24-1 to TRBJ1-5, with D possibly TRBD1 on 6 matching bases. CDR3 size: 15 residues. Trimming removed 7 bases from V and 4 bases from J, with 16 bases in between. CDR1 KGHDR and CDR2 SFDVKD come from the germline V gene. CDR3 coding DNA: TGTGCCACCAGGACCGGGGGGGCTCGTAATCAGCCCCAGCATTTT. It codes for CATRTGGARNQPQHF.

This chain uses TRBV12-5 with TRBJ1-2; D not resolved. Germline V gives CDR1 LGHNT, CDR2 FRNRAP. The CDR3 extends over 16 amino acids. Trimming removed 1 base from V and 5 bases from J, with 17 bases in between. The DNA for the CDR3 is TGTGCTAGTGGTTTGGACGTCCAGGTCCTGGGGTATGGCTACACCTTC. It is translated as CASGLDVQVLGYGYTF.

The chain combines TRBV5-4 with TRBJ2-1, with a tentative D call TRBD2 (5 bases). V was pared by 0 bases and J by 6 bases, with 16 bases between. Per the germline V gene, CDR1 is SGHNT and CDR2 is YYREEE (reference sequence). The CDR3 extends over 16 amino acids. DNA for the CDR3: TGTGCCAGCAGCTTGGCGGGGAATCTGAGGAGCAATGAGCAGTTCTTC. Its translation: CASSLAGNLRSNEQFF.

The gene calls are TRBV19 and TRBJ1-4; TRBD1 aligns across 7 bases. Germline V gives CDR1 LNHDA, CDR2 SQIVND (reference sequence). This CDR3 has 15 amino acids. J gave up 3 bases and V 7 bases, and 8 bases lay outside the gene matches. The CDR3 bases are TGTGCCAGTACCCGACAGGGTCCCGCTAATGAAAAACTGTTTTTT. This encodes CASTRQGPANEKLFF.